This is a list of T cell receptor beta chains from one sample in a study of blood T cell repertoires in COVID-19. Sequenced by immunoSEQ multiplex PCR; TCRdb stores in-frame clones only, minus some. The table shows about 200,000 clones, with more than 70% occurring only once. The sample was PBMCs or T cells enriched from blood (not recorded which). These receptors came from a man aged 40-49 years with acute COVID-19. CDR3s include the opening cysteine and the closing phenylalanine or tryptophan. D genes are given only for firm matches. Clone size is given for some rows only: seen once, a few or many times, or a class if the clone is expanded.

d_gene: NA; v_gene: TRBV7-9; abundance: NA; j_gene: TRBJ1-1; CDR3nt: TGTGCCAGCATCGACAGTGAAGCTTTCTTT; CDR3aa: CASIDSEAFF
d_gene: NA; v_gene: TRBV5-1; abundance: NA; j_gene: TRBJ2-3; CDR3nt: TGCGCCAGCAGCTTGGCCTTAGATGATACGCAGTATTTT; CDR3aa: CASSLALDDTQYF
d_gene: TRBD1; v_gene: TRBV6-4; abundance: NA; j_gene: TRBJ2-7; CDR3nt: TGTGCCAGCAGTTCGGACAGGGGAGAAGCGCAGTACTTC; CDR3aa: CASSSDRGEAQYF
d_gene: NA; v_gene: TRBV5-1; abundance: once; j_gene: TRBJ2-1; CDR3nt: TGCGCCAGCAGCTTGACCTCAGGGGCGGGAGCCGCTGAGCAGTTCTTC; CDR3aa: CASSLTSGAGAAEQFF
d_gene: NA; v_gene: TRBV3-1/TRBV3-2; abundance: NA; j_gene: TRBJ1-1; CDR3nt: TGTGCCAGCAGCCAAGATTACAGGGTGAGGGGTGAAGCTTTCTTT; CDR3aa: CASSQDYRVRGEAFF
d_gene: NA; v_gene: TRBV28; abundance: NA; j_gene: TRBJ1-1; CDR3nt: TGTGCCAGCACCTCTACAGTATCCCCTGAAGCTTTCTTT; CDR3aa: CASTSTVSPEAFF
d_gene: NA; v_gene: TRBV7-9; abundance: NA; j_gene: TRBJ1-3; CDR3nt: TGTGCCAGCAGCTCCGGGGGAGAGGGATACACCATATATTTT; CDR3aa: CASSSGGEGYTIYF
d_gene: TRBD1; v_gene: TRBV6-2/TRBV6-3; abundance: NA; j_gene: TRBJ2-7; CDR3nt: TGTGCCAGCAGTTACCTAAGGGACAGCGCCTACGAGCAGTACTTC; CDR3aa: CASSYLRDSAYEQYF
d_gene: NA; v_gene: TRBV6-5; abundance: NA; j_gene: TRBJ1-2; CDR3nt: TGTGCCAGCAGTCCCTTGGGCAGCATTTATGGCTACACCTTC; CDR3aa: CASSPLGSIYGYTF
d_gene: NA; v_gene: TRBV7-9; abundance: NA; j_gene: TRBJ1-5; CDR3nt: TGTGCCAGCAGCCCCGCGGGAGGGAGGGAGCAGCCCCAGCATTTT; CDR3aa: CASSPAGGREQPQHF
d_gene: TRBD1; v_gene: TRBV28; abundance: NA; j_gene: TRBJ2-4; CDR3nt: TGTGCCAGCAGTGGGACAGGGATGGCCAAAAACATTCAGTACTTC; CDR3aa: CASSGTGMAKNIQYF
d_gene: TRBD1; v_gene: TRBV19; abundance: NA; j_gene: TRBJ1-1; CDR3nt: TGTGCCAGTAGTATTGGACAGGGGAGGAATCAAGCTTTCTTT; CDR3aa: CASSIGQGRNQAFF
d_gene: NA; v_gene: TRBV5-4; abundance: NA; j_gene: TRBJ2-3; CDR3nt: TGTGCCAGCAGCTTGAACGGGGGAGCGGGCACAGATACGCAGTATTTT; CDR3aa: CASSLNGGAGTDTQYF
d_gene: NA; v_gene: TRBV28; abundance: NA; j_gene: TRBJ2-5; CDR3nt: TGTGCCAGCATTTCTGCGGAGGGTTTCCAAGAGACCCAGTACTTC; CDR3aa: CASISAEGFQETQYF
d_gene: NA; v_gene: TRBV11-1; abundance: NA; j_gene: TRBJ2-5; CDR3nt: TGTGCCAGCAGTTCAATAGGGGGAGAGACCCAGTACTTC; CDR3aa: CASSSIGGETQYF
d_gene: TRBD1; v_gene: TRBV5-6; abundance: NA; j_gene: TRBJ2-1; CDR3nt: TGTGCCAGCAATAGGGGGCGACCCAACAATGAGCAGTTCTTC; CDR3aa: CASNRGRPNNEQFF
d_gene: TRBD1; v_gene: TRBV5-1; abundance: once; j_gene: TRBJ1-6; CDR3nt: TGCGCCAGCAGGCGGGGGACAGGGGATTCACCCCTCCACTTT; CDR3aa: CASRRGTGDSPLHF
d_gene: TRBD1; v_gene: TRBV15; abundance: once; j_gene: TRBJ1-1; CDR3nt: TGTGCCACCAGCAGAGTCAGGCAGGGGGGATCGCAAGCTTTCTTT; CDR3aa: CATSRVRQGGSQAFF
d_gene: NA; v_gene: TRBV2; abundance: NA; j_gene: TRBJ1-5; CDR3nt: TGTGCCAGCCTCGCTGTACAGGGCAATCAGCCCCAGCATTTT; CDR3aa: CASLAVQGNQPQHF
d_gene: TRBD1; v_gene: TRBV2; abundance: NA; j_gene: TRBJ2-7; CDR3nt: TGTGCCAGCAAGGACAGGGCTTCCTCTGAGCAGTACTTC; CDR3aa: CASKDRASSEQYF
d_gene: TRBD1; v_gene: TRBV6-5; abundance: few; j_gene: TRBJ1-3; CDR3nt: TGTGCCAGCAAACGAGCAGGGGGCTCTGGAAACACCATATATTTT; CDR3aa: CASKRAGGSGNTIYF
d_gene: NA; v_gene: TRBV7-2; abundance: once; j_gene: TRBJ1-1; CDR3nt: TGTGCCAGCAGCTTGGGGAGAAACACTGAAGCTTTCTTT; CDR3aa: CASSLGRNTEAFF
d_gene: TRBD2; v_gene: TRBV6-5; abundance: NA; j_gene: TRBJ2-2; CDR3nt: TGTGCCAGCAGACTCTCGGGGGGCACCGGGGAGCTGTTTTTT; CDR3aa: CASRLSGGTGELFF